Each of the 2 T cell receptor beta chains below was sequenced from the same sample in a study of T cells after yellow fever vaccination. TCRdb used MiXCR to reprocess the 5' RACE reads, holding one entry per CDR3 protein. The sample contains about 510,000 distinct CDR3 sequences, 20% to 25% of which appear only once. Sequenced here: PBMCs, sampled roughly 20 days after the first yellow fever vaccination. The source of these receptors is a man aged 18 to 30 who received the YFV17D yellow fever vaccine.

This clonotype was seen a few times. V gene TRBV5-4 combines with J gene TRBJ2-1, with 8 bases fitting TRBD2. Germline V gives CDR1 SGHNT, CDR2 YYREEE (reference sequence). After removal of 4 bases from V and 3 bases from J, the junction contained 9 bases not matched to a gene. There are 16 residues in the CDR3. The CDR3 region has the DNA TGTGCCAGCAGCCCCTCTTTCGGGGGGGGCTACAATGAGCAGTTCTTC. This translates into CASSPSFGGGYNEQFF.

This clonotype was seen a few times. The chain is built from TRBV6-2 or TRBV6-3 and TRBJ2-1; TRBD2 matches 11 bases. Germline lookup yields CDR1 MNHEY and CDR2 SVGEGT. CDR3 length: 17 residues. V shed 4 bases and J 2 bases; nucleotides not matched to a gene: 7. The CDR3 coding sequence is TGTGCCAGCAGTTCCCCGACTAGCGGGGACACCTACAATGAGCAGTTCTTC. This encodes CASSSPTSGDTYNEQFF.